A single sample gave rise to the 2 T cell receptor beta chains below, sequenced in a study of T cells after yellow fever vaccination. TCRdb called the 5' RACE reads again in MiXCR, with one record for every CDR3 protein. The profile shows roughly 310,000 distinct CDR3 sequences, 3.6% of them singletons. The sequences come from PBMCs, collected on the day of the yellow fever booster vaccination. These receptors came from a man aged 18-30 years who received the YFV17D yellow fever vaccine.

This clonotype was seen only a few times. The chain is built from TRBV12-3 or TRBV12-4 and TRBJ2-3, with 11 positions matching TRBD2. The CDR3 consists of 18 residues. The J segment lost 2 bases and the V segment lost 3 bases, leaving 10 bases of the junction unmatched. DNA for the CDR3: TGTGCCAGCAGTTTGGGTAGCGGGGGGGCCCCGTCCACAGATACGCAGTATTTT. Protein: CASSLGSGGAPSTDTQYF.

This clonotype was counted ten times or more. In this CDR3 the conserved last residue, phenylalanine or tryptophan, is missing, so a read error is likely. Because the CDR3's place on the DNA is in doubt, the DNA is left out and the CDR3 is given as listed by TCRdb. The CDR3 loop is CSASIGASGGHYLI. This sequence joins TRBV20-1 and TRBJ2-5; the DNA was not used to check the table's D call, TRBD2. The CDR3 extends over 14 residues, inclusive of both ends. Germline loops: CDR1 DFQATT, CDR2 SNEGSKA (reference sequence).